The clone carrying this T cell receptor beta chain has just a few counts. After 5'RACE with constant-segment primers, TCR alpha and TCR beta cDNA libraries carrying sample barcodes and UMIs were obtained. Each CDR3 protein gets one entry after TCRdb re-called the 5' RACE reads with MiXCR. The table shows 34,000 or so distinct CDR3 sequences, with 7% to 8% occurring only once. In germline, CDR1 is ENHRY, CDR2 SYGVKD. CDR3 length equals 17 residues. Trimming pared 2 bases from V and 6 bases from J, leaving 17 bases between. This sample was included in a study of T-cell memory formation after mild COVID-19. Study context: In these data, TCR clusters were largely donor specific.

The source of this sequence is a man younger than 35 who had mild COVID-19 (a few samples of this study predate the infection). Cell type and time point are not known. Sequencing was carried out using PBMCs or a T cell subset sorted from them (not recorded which). The chain is built from TRBV10-3 and TRBJ1-6; TRBD1 is a possible D gene (5 bases). The CDR3 loop is CAISEHPAERGNSPLHF. In DNA, the CDR3 is TGTGCCATCAGTGAGCACCCGGCAGAAAGGGGTAATTCACCCCTCCACTTT.